This entry describes one T cell receptor beta chain. Its antigen is undetermined. This entry comes from a study of PD-1 blockade in classical Hodgkin lymphoma. Study findings and constraints: What caused the repertoire differences, perhaps disease activity or prior therapy, remains undefined. TCR diversity at baseline was reported to be reduced in newly diagnosed patients relative to healthy donors.

Here immunoSEQ multiplex PCR was the method, and the copy in TCRdb shows in-frame clones only, minus some. Of about 30,000 clones in the sample, around 94% were seen once. The germline V gene encodes CDR1 SGHAT and CDR2 FQNNGV. The CDR3 runs to 16 residues. V lost 5 bases, J lost 7 bases, and 22 bases lay in between. Time point: newly diagnosed, previously untreated cHL patient sample. Investigators turned to newly diagnosed, untreated classical Hodgkin lymphoma PBMCs for comparison. Sequencing was performed on peripheral blood mononuclear cells (PBMCs). This clonotype was obtained from a human donor with classical Hodgkin lymphoma. The V call is TRBV11-2, the J call TRBJ2-3, with D possibly called TRBD1 or TRBD2 (5 bases each). CDR3 bases: TGTGCCAGCAGCCAGGGTTGGGGAGTGGTTGGGAATACGCAGTATTTT. Encoded protein: CASSQGWGVVGNTQYF. Full variable domain (missing parts from reference TRBV11-2 and TRBJ2-3): EAGVAQSPRYKIIEKRQSVAFWCNPISGHATLYWYQQILGQGPKLLIQFQNNGVVDDSQLPKDRFSAERLKGVDSTLKIQPAKLEDSAVYLCASSQGWGVVGNTQYFGPGTRLTVL.